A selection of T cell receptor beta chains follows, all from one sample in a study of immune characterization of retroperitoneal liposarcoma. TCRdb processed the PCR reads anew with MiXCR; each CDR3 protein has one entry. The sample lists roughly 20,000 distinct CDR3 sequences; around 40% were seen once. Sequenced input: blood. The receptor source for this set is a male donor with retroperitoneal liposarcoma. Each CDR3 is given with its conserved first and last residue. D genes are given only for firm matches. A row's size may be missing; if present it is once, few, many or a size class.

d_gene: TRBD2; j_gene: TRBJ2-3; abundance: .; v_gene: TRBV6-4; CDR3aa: CASSGTSGDTQYF; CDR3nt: TGTGCCAGCAGCGGGACTAGCGGGGATACGCAGTATTTT
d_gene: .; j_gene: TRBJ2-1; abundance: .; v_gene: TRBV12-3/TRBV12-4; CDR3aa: CASSLRPGISYNEQFF; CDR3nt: TGTGCCAGCAGCCTACGTCCCGGTATCTCCTACAATGAGCAGTTCTTC
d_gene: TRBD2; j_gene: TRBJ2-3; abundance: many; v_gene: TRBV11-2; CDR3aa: CASSLEGGRAGFGTDTQYF; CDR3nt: TGTGCCAGCAGCTTAGAGGGCGGGAGGGCCGGTTTTGGCACAGATACGCAGTATTTT
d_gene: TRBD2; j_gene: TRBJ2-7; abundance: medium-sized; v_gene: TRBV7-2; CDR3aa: CASSPWPRGGLEQYF; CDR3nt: TGTGCCAGCAGCCCTTGGCCTCGGGGGGGGCTCGAGCAGTACTTC
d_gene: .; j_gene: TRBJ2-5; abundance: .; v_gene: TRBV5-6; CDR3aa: CASSPGHGETQYF; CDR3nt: TGTGCCAGCAGCCCAGGACACGGGGAGACCCAGTACTTC
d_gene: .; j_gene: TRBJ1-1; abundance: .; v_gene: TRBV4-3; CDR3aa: CASSQAGAGATEAFF; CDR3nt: TGCGCCAGCAGCCAAGCGGGAGCAGGGGCCACTGAAGCTTTCTTT
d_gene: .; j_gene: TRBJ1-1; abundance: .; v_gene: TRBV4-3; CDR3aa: CASSQSPHVYTEAFF; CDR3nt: TGCGCCAGCAGCCAATCTCCCCACGTTTACACTGAAGCTTTCTTT
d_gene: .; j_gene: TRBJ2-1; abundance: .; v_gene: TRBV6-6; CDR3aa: CASSYSVLGIAYNEQFF; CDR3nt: TGTGCCAGCAGTTACTCGGTCCTGGGGATTGCTTACAATGAGCAGTTCTTC
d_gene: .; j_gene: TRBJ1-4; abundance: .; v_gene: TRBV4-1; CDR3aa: CASSQANGGGEKLFF; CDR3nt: TGCGCCAGCAGCCAAGCGAACGGGGGAGGGGAAAAACTGTTTTTT
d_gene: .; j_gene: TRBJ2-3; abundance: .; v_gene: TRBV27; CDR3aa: CASRPPSTDTQYF; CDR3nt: TGTGCCAGCAGGCCCCCAAGCACAGATACGCAGTATTTT
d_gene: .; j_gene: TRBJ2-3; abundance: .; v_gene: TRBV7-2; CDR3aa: CASSLESDTQYF; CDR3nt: TGTGCCAGCAGCTTAGAATCAGATACGCAGTATTTT
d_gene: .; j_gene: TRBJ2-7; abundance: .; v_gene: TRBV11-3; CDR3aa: CASSSYFSYEQYF; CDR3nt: TGTGCCAGCAGCTCATATTTTTCGTACGAGCAGTACTTC
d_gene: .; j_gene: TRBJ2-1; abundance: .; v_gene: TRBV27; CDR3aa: CASSLKESGEQFF; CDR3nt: TGTGCCAGCAGTTTGAAGGAGTCGGGGGAGCAGTTCTTC
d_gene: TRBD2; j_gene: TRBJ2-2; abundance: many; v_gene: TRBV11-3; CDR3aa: CASSALAGAGSGELFF; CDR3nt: TGTGCCAGCAGCGCATTAGCGGGAGCGGGTTCCGGGGAGCTGTTTTTT
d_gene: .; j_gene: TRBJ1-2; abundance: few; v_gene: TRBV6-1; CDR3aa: CASSERGVNYGYTF; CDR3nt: TGTGCCAGCAGTGAGAGGGGGGTCAACTATGGCTACACCTTC
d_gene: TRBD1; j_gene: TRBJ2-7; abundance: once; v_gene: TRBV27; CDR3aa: CASSLRQGSYEQYF; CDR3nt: TGTGCCAGCAGTCTCAGACAGGGGAGCTACGAGCAGTACTTC
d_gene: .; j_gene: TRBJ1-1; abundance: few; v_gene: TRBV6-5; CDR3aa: CASSYYGEGTEAFF; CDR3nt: TGTGCCAGCAGTTACTACGGGGAAGGCACTGAAGCTTTCTTT
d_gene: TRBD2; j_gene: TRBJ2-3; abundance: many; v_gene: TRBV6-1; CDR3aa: CASITSSGGGTDTQYF; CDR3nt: TGTGCCAGCATCACTTCTAGCGGGGGGGGCACAGATACGCAGTATTTT
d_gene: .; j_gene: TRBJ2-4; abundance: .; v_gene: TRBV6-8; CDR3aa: CASSPGSGANEQYF; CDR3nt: TGTGCCAGCAGTCCGGGGAGTGGGGCCAATGAGCAGTACTTC
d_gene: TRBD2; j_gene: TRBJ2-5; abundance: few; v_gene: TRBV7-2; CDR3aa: CASSLGTSGYETQYF; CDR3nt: TGTGCCAGCAGCTTAGGGACTAGCGGTTACGAGACCCAGTACTTC
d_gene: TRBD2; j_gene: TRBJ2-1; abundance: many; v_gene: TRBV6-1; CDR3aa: CASSARTSGQETQFF; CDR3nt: TGTGCCAGCAGTGCCCGGACTAGCGGGCAAGAGACCCAGTTCTTC
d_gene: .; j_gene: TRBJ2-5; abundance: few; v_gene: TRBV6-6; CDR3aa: CASSYSPGGEQYF; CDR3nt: TGTGCCAGCAGTTACAGCCCCGGGGGAGAGCAGTACTTC
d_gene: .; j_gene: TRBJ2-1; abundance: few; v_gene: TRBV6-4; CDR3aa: CASSDDRDGKEQFF; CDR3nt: TGTGCCAGCAGTGACGATAGGGACGGGAAGGAGCAGTTCTTC
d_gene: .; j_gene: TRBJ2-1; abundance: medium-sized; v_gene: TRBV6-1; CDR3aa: CASSEGGRYEQFF; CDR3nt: TGTGCCAGCAGTGAAGGTGGCAGGTACGAGCAGTTCTTC
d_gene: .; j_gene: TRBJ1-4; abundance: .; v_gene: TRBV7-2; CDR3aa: CASSPPGLRNEKLFF; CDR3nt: TGTGCCAGCAGCCCCCCGGGACTGAGAAATGAAAAACTGTTTTTT
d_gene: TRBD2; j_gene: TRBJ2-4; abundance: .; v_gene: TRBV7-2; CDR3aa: CASSPVSGGMEQYF; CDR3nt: TGTGCCAGCAGCCCTGTTAGCGGGGGAATGGAGCAGTACTTC
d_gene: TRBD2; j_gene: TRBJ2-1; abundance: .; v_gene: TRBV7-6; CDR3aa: CASSFGLAGGRNEQFF; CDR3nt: TGTGCTAGCAGCTTCGGACTAGCGGGAGGGAGAAATGAGCAGTTCTTC
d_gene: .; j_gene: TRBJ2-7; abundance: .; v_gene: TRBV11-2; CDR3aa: CASSSWGGQYYEQYF; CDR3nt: TGTGCCAGCAGCTCATGGGGGGGACAGTACTACGAGCAGTACTTC
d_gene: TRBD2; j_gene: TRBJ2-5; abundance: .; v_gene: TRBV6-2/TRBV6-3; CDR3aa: CASSREGETQYF; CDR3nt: TGTGCCAGCAGCAGGGAGGGGGAGACCCAGTACTTC
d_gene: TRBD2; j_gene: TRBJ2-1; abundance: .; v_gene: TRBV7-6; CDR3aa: CASSLTSGRAAEQFF; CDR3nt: TGTGCCAGCAGTTTGACTAGCGGGAGGGCTGCTGAGCAGTTCTTC
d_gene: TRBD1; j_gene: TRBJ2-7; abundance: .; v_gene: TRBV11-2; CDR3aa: CASRRGQGAYEQYF; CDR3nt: TGTGCCAGCAGACGGGGACAGGGGGCCTACGAGCAGTACTTC
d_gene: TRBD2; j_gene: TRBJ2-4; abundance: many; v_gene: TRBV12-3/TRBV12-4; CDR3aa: CASSPPARGGGNIQYF; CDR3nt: TGTGCCAGCAGTCCTCCGGCCCGGGGGGGCGGAAACATTCAGTACTTC
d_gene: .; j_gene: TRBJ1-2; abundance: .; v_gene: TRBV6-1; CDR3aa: CASSEATDGTSGYTF; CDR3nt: TGTGCCAGCAGTGAAGCTACGGATGGGACTTCTGGCTACACCTTC
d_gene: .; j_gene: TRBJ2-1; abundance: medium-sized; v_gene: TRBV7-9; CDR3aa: CASSPLYEQFF; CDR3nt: TGTGCCAGCAGCCCCCTCTACGAGCAGTTCTTC
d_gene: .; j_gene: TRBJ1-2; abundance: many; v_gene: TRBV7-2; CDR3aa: CASSLTPGQRGYTF; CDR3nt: TGTGCCAGCAGCTTAACTCCTGGACAGCGTGGCTACACCTTC
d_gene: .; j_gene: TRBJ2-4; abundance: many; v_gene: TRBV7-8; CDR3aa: CASSLAPGRDENIQYF; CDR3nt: TGTGCCAGCAGCTTAGCGCCAGGACGCGACGAAAACATTCAGTACTTC
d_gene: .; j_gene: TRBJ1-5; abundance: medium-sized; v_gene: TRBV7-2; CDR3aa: CASSPWGGANQPQHF; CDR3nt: TGTGCCAGCAGCCCGTGGGGGGGCGCAAATCAGCCCCAGCATTTT
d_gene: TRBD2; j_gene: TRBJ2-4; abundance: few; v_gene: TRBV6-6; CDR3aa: CASSYDSGSINEQYF; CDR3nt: TGTGCCAGCAGTTACGATAGCGGGAGTATAAATGAGCAGTACTTC
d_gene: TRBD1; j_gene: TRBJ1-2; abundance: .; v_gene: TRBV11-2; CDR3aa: CASSRTGGGFYGYTF; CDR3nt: TGTGCCAGCAGCCGGACAGGGGGCGGTTTCTATGGCTACACCTTC
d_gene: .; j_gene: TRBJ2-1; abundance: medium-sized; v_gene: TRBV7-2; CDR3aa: CASSLERGVSNEQFF; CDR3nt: TGTGCCAGCAGCTTAGAGAGAGGGGTAAGCAATGAGCAGTTCTTC
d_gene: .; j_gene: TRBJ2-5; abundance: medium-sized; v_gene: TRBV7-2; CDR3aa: CASSLVGQETQYF; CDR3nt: TGTGCCAGCAGCTTAGTAGGTCAAGAGACCCAGTACTTC
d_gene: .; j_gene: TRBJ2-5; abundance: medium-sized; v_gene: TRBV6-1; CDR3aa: CASRSGQLETQYF; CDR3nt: TGTGCCAGCAGAAGCGGACAGTTAGAGACCCAGTACTTC
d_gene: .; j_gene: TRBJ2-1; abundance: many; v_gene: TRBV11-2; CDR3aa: CASSPLGPSYNEQFF; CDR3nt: TGTGCCAGCAGCCCGTTAGGTCCCTCCTACAATGAGCAGTTCTTC
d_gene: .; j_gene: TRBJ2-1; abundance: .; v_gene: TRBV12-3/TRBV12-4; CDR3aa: CASSLTMNEQFF; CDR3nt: TGTGCCAGCAGCCTGACTATGAACGAGCAGTTCTTC
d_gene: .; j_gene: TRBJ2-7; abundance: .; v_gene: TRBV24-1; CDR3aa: CATSDGGARYNEQYF; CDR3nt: TGTGCCACCAGTGATGGGGGGGCTCGTTACAATGAGCAGTACTTC
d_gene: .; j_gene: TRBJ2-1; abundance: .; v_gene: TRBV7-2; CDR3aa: CASSLSRRLGNEQFF; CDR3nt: TGTGCCAGCAGCTTAAGCCGCCGGCTGGGGAATGAGCAGTTCTTC
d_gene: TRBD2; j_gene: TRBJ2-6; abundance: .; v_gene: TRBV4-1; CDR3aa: CASSQLGLADISGANVLTF; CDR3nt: TGCGCCAGCAGCCAACTAGGACTAGCCGATATCTCTGGGGCCAACGTCCTGACTTTC